The source of this T cell receptor beta chain is a study of monozygotic twins with inflammatory bowel disease. Germline CDR1 MNHEY, CDR2 SMNVEV (reference sequence). The CDR3 runs to 12 residues. TCRdb re-called the 5' RACE reads and gives one entry per CDR3 protein, without DNA. This sample's table reports roughly 200,000 distinct CDR3 sequences. Sample: blood. The TCR was taken from a human donor with ulcerative colitis or Crohn's disease, or a healthy co-twin of an affected twin (not recorded which). V gene TRBV27 combines with J gene TRBJ2-5; the TCRdb D gene call, TRBD1, has no DNA to confirm it. The CDR3 here is CASSDDRETQYF.